Each of the 8 T cell receptor beta chains below was sequenced from the same sample in a study of high-grade serous ovarian cancer treatment subgroups. Clones were sequenced by immunoSEQ multiplex PCR, and TCRdb holds only the in-frame ones, with some missing. The sample carries 2,000 to 2,500 clones, roughly 82% recorded once. Tumor samples were obtained before definitive surgery or chemotherapy. Sequenced sample: tumor tissue. Receptors originate from a human donor with high-grade serous ovarian cancer.

This chain connects TRBV7-9 to TRBJ2-7, with D perhaps matching TRBD1 (5 bases). V lost 1 base, J lost 1 base, and 17 bases lay in between. The CDR3 length is 17 residues. Germline V CDR1 and CDR2: SEHNR, FQNEAQ (reference sequence). The CDR3 DNA is TGTGCCAGCAGCTTAGTGGGGCAGAGGAGCGAATCCTACGAGCAGTACTTC. Encoded protein: CASSLVGQRSESYEQYF.

V and J are TRBV25-1 and TRBJ2-4; no firm D call. V was cut by 5 bases and J by 4 bases, with 9 bases left in between. The germline V gene has CDR1 MGHDK and CDR2 SYGVNS. There are 13 residues in the CDR3. The DNA for the CDR3 is TGTGCCAGCAGTAATAGGGCGAAAAACATTCAGTACTTC. Translating gives CASSNRAKNIQYF.

By sample fraction, this clone is large. V usage is TRBV5-5 and J usage is TRBJ1-1; unclear D gene. Per germline, CDR1 SGHKS and CDR2 YYEKEE (reference sequence). The ends were cut back, 4 bases at V and 0 bases at J, with 10 bases in the middle. The CDR3 loop spans 14 amino acids. CDR3 amino acids: CASSLQRMNTEAFF. Written as DNA, the CDR3 is TGTGCCAGCAGCCTGCAGAGGATGAACACTGAAGCTTTCTTT.

CDR3 residues: CASSVGRGSGELFF. The DNA of the CDR3 is TGTGCCAGCAGCGTAGGCAGGGGCTCCGGGGAGCTGTTTTTT. The rearrangement uses TRBV9 and TRBJ2-2, with D possibly matching TRBD1 (6 bases). Trimming removed 0 bases at V and 6 bases at J, with 9 bases between. Germline V gene data show CDR1 as SGDLS and CDR2 as YYNGEE. This CDR3 has 14 residues.

The chain carries TRBV14 and TRBJ1-6, with 9 bases that match TRBD1. V lost 0 bases, J lost 0 bases, and 3 bases stayed unmatched. In germline, CDR1 is SGHDN, CDR2 FVKESK. The CDR3 extends over 18 amino acids. The CDR3, as DNA: TGTGCCAGCAGCCAAGATTGGGGACAGGGCTCCTATAATTCACCCCTCCACTTT. Amino acids: CASSQDWGQGSYNSPLHF.

The genes are TRBV7-2 and TRBJ2-7; D not resolved. The CDR3 spans 15 residues. Germline V gives CDR1 SGHTA, CDR2 FQGNSA. Deletions cut 3 bases from V and 4 bases from J, with 16 bases between. The CDR3 is CASSLAALVGYEQYF. CDR3 DNA sequence: TGTGCCAGCAGCTTGGCCGCTCTTGTGGGTTACGAGCAGTACTTC.

The chain has TRBV9 and TRBJ2-3; TRBD2 matches at 11 bases. V trimming: 4 bases; J trimming: 6 bases; junction bases outside the gene matches: 7. The CDR3 length is 15 residues. The germline V gene encodes CDR1 SGDLS and CDR2 YYNGEE. In DNA form, the CDR3 reads TGTGCCAGCAGCTTTAGCGGGAGGGCCGACGATACGCAGTATTTT. Translation: CASSFSGRADDTQYF.

The chain recombines TRBV5-1 with TRBJ1-5; TRBD1 is a possible D gene (5 bases). The CDR3 covers 15 residues. The V and J ends lost 7 bases and 2 bases respectively, with 16 bases between them. Germline V gives CDR1 SGHRS, CDR2 YFSETQ. As DNA, the CDR3 is TGCGCCAGCTCCCCCGGGGGAGGCGGCAATCAGCCCCAGCATTTT. It is translated as CASSPGGGGNQPQHF. Combining the CDR3 with reference TRBV5-1 and TRBJ1-5 gives the whole variable domain KAGVTQTPRYLIKTRGQQVTLSCSPISGHRSVSWYQQTPGQGLQFLFEYFSETQRNKGNFPGRFSGRQFSNSRSEMNVSTLELGDSALYLCASSPGGGGNQPQHFGDGTRLSIL.